This T cell receptor (beta chain) was sequenced in a study of blood T cell repertoires in COVID-19. Study at large: The United States, Italy and Spain provided the acute and convalescent COVID-19 samples. In each case, the material was cDNA or gDNA derived from T cells, B-cell-depleted T cells, or PBMCs.

Clones were sequenced by immunoSEQ multiplex PCR, and TCRdb holds only the in-frame ones, with some missing. This sample has roughly 71,000 clones; roughly 84% occur once, and the top ten carry more than 8%. The CDR3 length is 16 residues. Germline trimming cut 2 bases from V and 5 bases from J; bases unmatched to any gene: 11. The germline V gene encodes CDR1 SGDLS and CDR2 YYNGEE. This TCR derives from a man aged 45-65 years with active COVID-19. Sequencing was carried out using peripheral blood. This rearrangement joins TRBV9 to TRBJ2-5; 8 nucleotides match TRBD1. The CDR3 spells CASSVSSSGGGETQYF. In DNA form, the CDR3 reads TGTGCCAGCAGCGTCTCATCATCAGGGGGCGGGGAGACCCAGTACTTC.